The rows below give T cell receptor beta chains drawn from one sample of a study of blood T cell repertoires in COVID-19. Clones were read by immunoSEQ multiplex PCR, and TCRdb kept only the in-frame ones, dropping some. The table lists some 85,000 clones, 78% of them singletons, with roughly 6.7% in the top ten. The sequencing input was peripheral blood. These receptors were collected from a man between 70 and 80 years old with COVID-19, enrolled during active disease. The CDR3 runs from the conserved cysteine through the conserved F or W. The D gene is left open where the match is weak. Size values are once, few and many counts, or a class for expanded clones, and some rows have none.

V	D	J	size	CDR3	DNA
TRBV19	TRBD1	TRBJ2-1	.	CASSEGQHYNEQFF	TGTGCCAGTAGTGAGGGACAGCATTACAATGAGCAGTTCTTC
TRBV27	.	TRBJ2-2	few	CASLGGQMNTGELFF	TGTGCCAGCCTGGGGGGACAGATGAACACCGGGGAGCTGTTTTTT
TRBV27	.	TRBJ2-7	.	CASSLQLGTHEQYF	TGTGCCAGCAGTTTACAGCTAGGTACCCATGAGCAGTACTTC
TRBV6-5	.	TRBJ2-7	.	CASSRVLSSYEQYF	TGTGCCAGCAGTCGCGTATTGTCCTCCTACGAGCAGTACTTC
TRBV10-1	TRBD2	TRBJ2-7	.	CASSTAGASYEQYF	TGCGCCAGCAGTACGGCGGGAGCGAGTTACGAGCAGTACTTC
TRBV18	TRBD2	TRBJ2-7	.	CASSPSGTSGGAYEQYF	TGTGCCAGCTCACCCTCCGGGACTAGCGGGGGAGCCTACGAGCAGTACTTC
TRBV28	.	TRBJ1-6	.	CASRGQWRSPLHF	TGTGCCAGCAGAGGACAGTGGCGTTCACCCCTCCACTTT
TRBV7-9	TRBD1	TRBJ2-3	.	CASSSRTGGFTDTQYF	TGTGCCAGCAGCTCCCGGACAGGGGGCTTTACAGATACGCAGTATTTT
TRBV7-9	TRBD2	TRBJ2-1	.	CASSRAGTSGYNEQFF	TGTGCCAGCAGCCGCGCCGGGACTAGCGGGTACAATGAGCAGTTCTTC
TRBV29-1	TRBD2	TRBJ2-1	many	CSVAGTSGRGYNEQFF	TGCAGCGTGGCCGGGACTAGCGGGAGGGGCTACAATGAGCAGTTCTTC
TRBV10-3	TRBD2	TRBJ2-2	.	CAISPTGGSTGELFF	TGTGCCATCAGTCCTACTGGCGGGAGTACCGGGGAGCTGTTTTTT
TRBV6-6	.	TRBJ2-7	.	CASSSQSYEQYF	TGTGCCAGCAGTTCACAGAGCTACGAGCAGTACTTC
TRBV30	.	TRBJ2-1	once	CAWTRGAYNEQFF	TGTGCCTGGACCAGGGGAGCCTACAATGAGCAGTTCTTC
TRBV7-9	TRBD1	TRBJ2-2	.	CASSPRTGTNTGELFF	TGTGCCAGCAGCCCCCGGACAGGCACGAACACCGGGGAGCTGTTTTTT
TRBV7-6	.	TRBJ2-3	.	CASSLAGASTDTQYF	TGTGCCAGCAGCTTAGCGGGAGCTTCCACAGATACGCAGTATTTT
TRBV6-5	TRBD2	TRBJ2-3	.	CASSYSGDGTDTQYF	TGTGCCAGCAGTTATAGCGGGGATGGCACAGATACGCAGTATTTT
TRBV7-2	TRBD2	TRBJ2-7	.	CASSLVLSGGAVEQYF	TGTGCCAGCAGCTTAGTACTCAGCGGGGGGGCGGTCGAGCAGTACTTC
TRBV7-9	.	TRBJ2-2	few	CASSSHDSRNTGELFF	TGTGCCAGCAGCTCCCATGACTCGAGGAACACCGGGGAGCTGTTTTTT
TRBV5-1	TRBD2	TRBJ2-5	.	CASSLGGGQETQYF	TGCGCCAGCAGCTTGGGCGGGGGGCAAGAGACCCAGTACTTC
TRBV4-2	.	TRBJ2-5	.	CASSQGGAQETQYF	TGTGCCAGCAGCCAGGGGGGGGCCCAAGAGACCCAGTACTTC
TRBV4-2	TRBD2	TRBJ2-1	.	CASSQPGLASHNEQFF	TGTGCCAGCAGCCAACCGGGACTAGCGTCTCACAATGAGCAGTTCTTC
TRBV7-2	.	TRBJ2-5	.	CASSSPGRIETQYF	TGTGCCAGCAGCTCCCCGGGAAGAATAGAGACCCAGTACTTC
TRBV5-6	.	TRBJ1-1	.	CASSWMTYQRGTEAFF	TGTGCCAGCAGCTGGATGACCTACCAGAGGGGGACTGAAGCTTTCTTT
TRBV7-2	TRBD1	TRBJ2-1	.	CASSQGQKFNEQFF	TGTGCCAGCAGCCAGGGACAGAAATTCAATGAGCAGTTCTTC
TRBV5-1	.	TRBJ1-2	.	CASSLDQGYYGYTF	TGCGCCAGCAGCCTGGACCAGGGGTACTATGGCTACACCTTC
TRBV28	TRBD1	TRBJ1-2	.	CASSPGQSYGYTF	TGTGCCAGCAGCCCGGGACAGAGTTATGGCTACACCTTC
TRBV7-9	.	TRBJ2-5	.	CASSTPGGLETQYF	TGTGCCAGCAGTACGCCAGGGGGGCTGGAGACCCAGTACTTC
TRBV20-1	.	TRBJ2-3	.	CSASYRTTITDTQYF	TGCAGTGCTAGTTACCGGACTACTATCACAGATACGCAGTATTTT
TRBV5-4	.	TRBJ1-3	once	CASQTGLSGNTIYF	TGTGCCAGTCAAACGGGACTGTCTGGAAACACCATATATTTT
TRBV19	.	TRBJ1-1	.	CASSIGQKNTEAFF	TGTGCCAGTAGTATTGGACAGAAGAACACTGAAGCTTTCTTT
TRBV18	.	TRBJ1-5	.	CASSPLAGGDQPQHF	TGTGCCAGCTCACCATTAGCCGGAGGGGATCAGCCCCAGCATTTT
TRBV28	.	TRBJ1-5	few	CASSSGVQPQHF	TGTGCCAGCAGTTCGGGGGTTCAGCCCCAGCATTTT
TRBV7-2	.	TRBJ2-5	.	CASSLEIGLAKETQYF	TGTGCCAGCAGCTTAGAAATAGGACTGGCAAAAGAGACCCAGTACTTC
TRBV28	TRBD1	TRBJ1-5	many	CASSLLRDRGSRQHF	TGTGCCAGCAGTTTACTCCGGGACAGGGGGTCCCGCCAGCATTTT
TRBV6-6	.	TRBJ1-2	.	CASSTGLTNYGYTF	TGTGCCAGCAGTACAGGGTTAACAAACTATGGCTACACCTTC
TRBV24-1	TRBD2	TRBJ2-2	once	CATSRSGSNTGELFF	TGTGCCACCAGTAGGAGCGGGAGTAACACCGGGGAGCTGTTTTTT
TRBV18	TRBD1	TRBJ1-1	.	CASSRGGSGTEAFF	TGTGCCAGCTCCCGAGGGGGCTCGGGCACTGAAGCTTTCTTT
TRBV4-3	TRBD2	TRBJ2-5	few	CASSPRLAGDQETQYF	TGCGCCAGCAGCCCCAGACTAGCGGGGGACCAAGAGACCCAGTACTTC
TRBV18	TRBD1	TRBJ1-2	.	CASSLQGGRGYTF	TGTGCCAGCTCGCTACAGGGGGGTCGGGGCTACACCTTC
TRBV7-9	TRBD1	TRBJ1-5	.	CASIEGPSQGVSYQPQHF	TGTGCCAGCATAGAAGGCCCCTCCCAGGGGGTCTCTTATCAGCCCCAGCATTTT
TRBV13	TRBD2	TRBJ2-1	.	CASSLGMGGAYNEQFF	TGTGCCAGCAGCTTAGGCATGGGGGGGGCCTACAATGAGCAGTTCTTC
TRBV10-2	.	TRBJ1-6	once	CASVQSSYNSPLHF	TGCGCCAGCGTACAGAGCTCCTATAATTCACCCCTCCACTTT
TRBV7-3	.	TRBJ1-1	.	CASSREMNTEAFF	TGTGCCAGCAGCCGGGAGATGAACACTGAAGCTTTCTTT
TRBV7-2	.	TRBJ2-5	.	CASSPRADGETQYF	TGTGCCAGCAGCCCCCGAGCGGACGGAGAGACCCAGTACTTC
TRBV7-9	.	TRBJ1-3	.	CASRPGEGNTIYF	TGTGCCAGCAGGCCTGGGGAGGGAAACACCATATATTTT
TRBV3-1/TRBV3-2	.	TRBJ1-3	.	CASSQGYGKGNTIYF	TGTGCCAGCAGCCAAGGGTACGGAAAGGGGAACACCATATATTTT
TRBV7-9	.	TRBJ2-7	.	CASSLFGGATYEQYF	TGTGCCAGCAGCTTATTTGGCGGGGCCACCTACGAGCAGTACTTC
TRBV9	TRBD1	TRBJ1-4	once	CASSRQGLANEKLFF	TGTGCCAGCAGCCGACAGGGGTTAGCTAATGAAAAACTGTTTTTT